This T cell receptor beta chain derives from a study of pediatric ulcerative colitis. The CDR3 consists of 15 residues. Germline V gene data show CDR1 as MRHNA and CDR2 as SNTAGT. V was pared by 2 bases and J by 3 bases, with 0 bases of the junction left unmatched. Rectal tissue came from one to two pinch biopsies taken at colonoscopy. TCRdb's table, derived via immunoSEQ multiplex PCR, lists solely in-frame clones and lacks some. This table has about 36,000 clones, around three quarters appearing once. The sequence derives from a boy between 10 and 17 years old with moderate ulcerative colitis. The sequencing sample was made of gut tissue. This rearrangement joins TRBV6-4 to TRBJ2-2, with 10 bases identical to TRBD2. CDR3 DNA: TGTGCCAGCAGTGACCTAGCGGGGGACACCGGGGAGCTGTTTTTT. Amino acid sequence: CASSDLAGDTGELFF.